A selection of T cell receptor beta chains follows, all from one sample in a study of CD8 T cells in ankylosing spondylitis. TCRdb fed the 5' RACE reads into MiXCR, producing one record per CDR3 protein. Counted here are around 440,000 distinct CDR3 sequences, about 15% occurring once; the ten biggest clones make up approximately 1%. Sequenced: blood, either unsorted or a sorted T cell fraction (not recorded which). These receptors were taken from a male donor with ankylosing spondylitis. Both conserved end residues are part of each CDR3. The D gene is left open where the match is weak. Expanded clones are given a class, and other clones once, few, many or no size at all.

j_call: TRBJ2-3; d_call: TRBD2; clone_size: NA; v_call: TRBV7-9; cdr3_nt: TGTGCCAGCAGCTTAGCCGCTAGCGGGCCAAGCACAGATACGCAGTATTTT; cdr3_aa: CASSLAASGPSTDTQYF
j_call: TRBJ1-1; d_call: NA; clone_size: NA; v_call: TRBV18; cdr3_nt: TGTGCCAGCTCTCAATTACGCGAATCTGAAGCTTTCTTT; cdr3_aa: CASSQLRESEAFF
j_call: TRBJ2-7; d_call: NA; clone_size: NA; v_call: TRBV7-8; cdr3_nt: TGTGCCAGCAGCTCCCACTTGACTAGCTCCTACGAGCAGTACTTC; cdr3_aa: CASSSHLTSSYEQYF
j_call: TRBJ2-3; d_call: TRBD2; clone_size: NA; v_call: TRBV7-9; cdr3_nt: TGTGCCAGCAGCTTACTTACTAGCGGGATCGCAGATACGCAGTATTTT; cdr3_aa: CASSLLTSGIADTQYF
j_call: TRBJ2-7; d_call: NA; clone_size: NA; v_call: TRBV5-6; cdr3_nt: TGTGCCACCTCGGACAGACTCTACGAGCAGTACTTC; cdr3_aa: CATSDRLYEQYF
j_call: TRBJ1-4; d_call: NA; clone_size: few; v_call: TRBV18; cdr3_nt: TGTGCCAGCTCCAAAAACAAGGGGGAGAGCGAAAAACTGTTTTTT; cdr3_aa: CASSKNKGESEKLFF
j_call: TRBJ2-3; d_call: NA; clone_size: many; v_call: TRBV7-6; cdr3_nt: TGTGCCAGCAGCTTAAGGCCGCAGGGAGATACGCAGTATTTT; cdr3_aa: CASSLRPQGDTQYF
j_call: TRBJ2-2; d_call: TRBD2; clone_size: NA; v_call: TRBV7-6; cdr3_nt: TGTGCCAGCAGCTCAAAACTTAGCGGGACGGGAGAGCTGTTTTTT; cdr3_aa: CASSSKLSGTGELFF
j_call: TRBJ2-4; d_call: NA; clone_size: NA; v_call: TRBV5-6; cdr3_nt: TGTGCCAGCAGCTTTCCAGGGACGGACATTCAGTACTTC; cdr3_aa: CASSFPGTDIQYF
j_call: TRBJ2-7; d_call: TRBD1; clone_size: few; v_call: TRBV30; cdr3_nt: TGTGCCTGGGGACAGGGTCGGGACGAGCAGTACTTC; cdr3_aa: CAWGQGRDEQYF
j_call: TRBJ2-3; d_call: TRBD2; clone_size: many; v_call: TRBV10-3; cdr3_nt: TGTGCCATCAGCACCACCTCACTAGCGACAGATACGCAGTATTTT; cdr3_aa: CAISTTSLATDTQYF
j_call: TRBJ2-7; d_call: TRBD2; clone_size: few; v_call: TRBV7-2; cdr3_nt: TGTGCCAGCAGCTTAGGGGACCTAGCGGGGTCTGGGGAGCAGTACTTC; cdr3_aa: CASSLGDLAGSGEQYF
j_call: TRBJ2-5; d_call: NA; clone_size: NA; v_call: TRBV6-1; cdr3_nt: TGTGCCAGCAGTGTTTCCGGGGTCGGCAAGACCCAGTACTTC; cdr3_aa: CASSVSGVGKTQYF
j_call: TRBJ2-2; d_call: NA; clone_size: few; v_call: TRBV20-1; cdr3_nt: TGCAGTGCTAGAGATGCGGGAATTGGGGGTGGTGCAGGGGAGCTGTTTTTT; cdr3_aa: CSARDAGIGGGAGELFF
j_call: TRBJ1-3; d_call: TRBD1; clone_size: NA; v_call: TRBV5-1; cdr3_nt: TGCGCCAGCAGCGTTGCGGGACAGGGTCAAAACACCATATATTTT; cdr3_aa: CASSVAGQGQNTIYF